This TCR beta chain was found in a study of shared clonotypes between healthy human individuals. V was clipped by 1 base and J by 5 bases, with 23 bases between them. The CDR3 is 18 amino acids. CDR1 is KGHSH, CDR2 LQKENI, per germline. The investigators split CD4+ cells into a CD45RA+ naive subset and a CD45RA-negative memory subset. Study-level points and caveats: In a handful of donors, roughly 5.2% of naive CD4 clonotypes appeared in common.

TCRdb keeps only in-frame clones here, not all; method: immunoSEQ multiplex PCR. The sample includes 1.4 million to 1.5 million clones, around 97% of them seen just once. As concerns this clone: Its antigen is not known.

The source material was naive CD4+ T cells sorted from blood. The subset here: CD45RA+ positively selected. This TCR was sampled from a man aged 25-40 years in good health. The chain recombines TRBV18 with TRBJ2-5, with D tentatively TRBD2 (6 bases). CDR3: CASSPQVGGSALGETQYF. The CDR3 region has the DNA TGTGCCAGCTCACCACAGGTCGGGGGATCGGCTCTTGGGGAGACCCAGTACTTC.